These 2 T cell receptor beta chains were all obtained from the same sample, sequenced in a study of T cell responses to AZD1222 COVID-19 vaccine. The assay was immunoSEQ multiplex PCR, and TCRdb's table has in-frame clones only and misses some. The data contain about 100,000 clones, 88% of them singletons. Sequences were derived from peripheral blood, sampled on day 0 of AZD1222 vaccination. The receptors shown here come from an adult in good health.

CDR3 residues: CAISGGENQPQHF. The DNA for the CDR3 is TGTGCCATCAGCGGGGGTGAGAATCAGCCCCAGCATTTT. V gene TRBV10-3 combines with J gene TRBJ1-5; D might be TRBD1 (5 bases). Trimming took 6 bases from V and 4 from J, leaving 10 bases between them. Per the germline V gene, CDR1 is ENHRY and CDR2 is SYGVKD. The length of the CDR3 is 13 residues.

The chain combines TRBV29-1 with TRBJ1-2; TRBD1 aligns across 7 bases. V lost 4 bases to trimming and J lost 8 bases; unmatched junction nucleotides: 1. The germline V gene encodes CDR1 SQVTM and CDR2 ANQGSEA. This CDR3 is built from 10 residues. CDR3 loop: CSVAGGGYTF. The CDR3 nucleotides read TGCAGCGTTGCAGGGGGAGGCTACACCTTC.